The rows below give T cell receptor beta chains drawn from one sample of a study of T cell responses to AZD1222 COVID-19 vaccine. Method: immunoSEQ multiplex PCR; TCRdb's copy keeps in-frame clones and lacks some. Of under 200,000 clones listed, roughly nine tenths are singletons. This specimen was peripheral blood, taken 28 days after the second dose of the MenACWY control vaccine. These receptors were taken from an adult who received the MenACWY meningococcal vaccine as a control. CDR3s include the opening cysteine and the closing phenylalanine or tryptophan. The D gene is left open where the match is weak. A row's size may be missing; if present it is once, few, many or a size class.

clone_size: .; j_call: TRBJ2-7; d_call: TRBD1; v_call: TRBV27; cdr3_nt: TGTGCCAGCAGCCCAGGCGGACAGGGCTCCTACGAGCAGTACTTC; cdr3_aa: CASSPGGQGSYEQYF
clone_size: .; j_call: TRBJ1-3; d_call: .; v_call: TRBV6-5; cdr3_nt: TGTGCCAGCGGCGACCGAGGGGGTGACACCATATATTTT; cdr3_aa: CASGDRGGDTIYF
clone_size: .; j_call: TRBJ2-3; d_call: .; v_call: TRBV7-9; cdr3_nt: TGTGCCAGCAGCTTAAGGTGGGACCCCAAGGATACGCAGTATTTT; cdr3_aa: CASSLRWDPKDTQYF
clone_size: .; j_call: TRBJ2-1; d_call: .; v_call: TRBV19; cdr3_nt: TGTGCCAGTAGTTCCGCCGGGACTCGTTACAATGAGCAGTTCTTC; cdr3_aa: CASSSAGTRYNEQFF
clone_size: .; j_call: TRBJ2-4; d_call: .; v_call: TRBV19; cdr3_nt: TGTGCCAGTAGTCCTGCCCAATGGGGGGCCATTCAGTACTTC; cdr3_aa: CASSPAQWGAIQYF
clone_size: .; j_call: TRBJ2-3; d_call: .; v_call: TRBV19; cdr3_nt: TGTGCCAGTAGTTTAACAGATACGCAGTATTTT; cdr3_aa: CASSLTDTQYF
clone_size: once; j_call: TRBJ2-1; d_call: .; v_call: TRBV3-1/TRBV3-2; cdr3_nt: TGTGCCAGCAGCCAAGGTCCCTACGCTGAGCAGTTCTTC; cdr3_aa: CASSQGPYAEQFF
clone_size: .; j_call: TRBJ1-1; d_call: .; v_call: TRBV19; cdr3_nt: TGTGCCAGTCGCATAACCGGCCTCATGAACACTGAAGCTTTCTTT; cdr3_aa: CASRITGLMNTEAFF
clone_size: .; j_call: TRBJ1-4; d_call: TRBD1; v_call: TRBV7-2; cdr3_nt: TGTGCCAGCAGCTTAGGCGACAGGGATAATGAAAAACTGTTTTTT; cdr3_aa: CASSLGDRDNEKLFF
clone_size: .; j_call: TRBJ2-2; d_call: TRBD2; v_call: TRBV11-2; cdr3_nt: TGTGCCAGCAGCTTTACTAGCGCGAACACCGGGGAGCTGTTTTTT; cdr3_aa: CASSFTSANTGELFF
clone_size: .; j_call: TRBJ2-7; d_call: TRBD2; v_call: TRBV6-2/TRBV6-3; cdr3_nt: TGTGCCAGCAGTTACTCGAGATCGGGGACTAGCGGGCTTGGCTCCTACGAGCAGTACTTC; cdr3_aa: CASSYSRSGTSGLGSYEQYF
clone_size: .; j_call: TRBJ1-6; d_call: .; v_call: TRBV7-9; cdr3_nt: TGTGCCAGCAGCTTAGCCGGGGCGAATTCACCCCTCCACTTT; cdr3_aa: CASSLAGANSPLHF
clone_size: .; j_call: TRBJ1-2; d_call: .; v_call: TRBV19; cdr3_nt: TGTGCCAGTAGTATGATCGTGACGTTCTATGGCTACACCTTC; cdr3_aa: CASSMIVTFYGYTF
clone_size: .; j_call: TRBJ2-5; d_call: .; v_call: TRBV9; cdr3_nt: TGTGCCAGCAGCCCAAGGAGCGGTCAAGAGACCCAGTACTTC; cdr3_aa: CASSPRSGQETQYF
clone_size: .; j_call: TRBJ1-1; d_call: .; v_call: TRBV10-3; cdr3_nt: TGTGCCATGCTACCGGACGGGTCGAACACTGAAGCTTTCTTT; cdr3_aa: CAMLPDGSNTEAFF
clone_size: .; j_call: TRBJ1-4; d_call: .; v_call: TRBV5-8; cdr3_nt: TGTGCCAGCAGCCCGAGACTTGAAAAACTGTTTTTT; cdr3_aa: CASSPRLEKLFF
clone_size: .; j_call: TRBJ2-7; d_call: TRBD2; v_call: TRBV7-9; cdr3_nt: TGTGCCAGCAGCTTGGGCGGGAGGAGCAACGAGCAGTACTTC; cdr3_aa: CASSLGGRSNEQYF
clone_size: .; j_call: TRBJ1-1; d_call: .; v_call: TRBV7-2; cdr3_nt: TGTGCCAGCAGCTCCCGGGGGCTGAACACTGAAGCTTTCTTT; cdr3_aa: CASSSRGLNTEAFF
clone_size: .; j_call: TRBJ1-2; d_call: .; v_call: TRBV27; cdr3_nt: TGTGCCAGCAGGGAGGGCTACTATGGCTACACCTTC; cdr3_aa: CASREGYYGYTF
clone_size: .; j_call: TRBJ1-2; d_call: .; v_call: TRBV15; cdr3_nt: TGTGCCACCAGCAGAGATTTAGCGGCGGAGTATGGCTACACCTTC; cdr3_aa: CATSRDLAAEYGYTF
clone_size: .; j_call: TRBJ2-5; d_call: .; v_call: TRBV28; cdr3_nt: TGTGCCAGCAGTTTATGGCCTGGGGGCCAGTACTTC; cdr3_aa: CASSLWPGGQYF
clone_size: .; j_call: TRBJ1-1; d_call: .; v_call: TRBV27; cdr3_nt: TGTGCCAGCAGACGCCTGGCGAACACTGAAGCTTTCTTT; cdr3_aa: CASRRLANTEAFF
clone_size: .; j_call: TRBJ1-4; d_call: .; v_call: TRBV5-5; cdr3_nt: TGTGCCAGCAGCTTGATGGGGGATTGGGCTAATGAAAAACTGTTTTTT; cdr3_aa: CASSLMGDWANEKLFF
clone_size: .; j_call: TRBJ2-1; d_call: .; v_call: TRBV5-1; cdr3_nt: TGCGCCAGCAGCTTGGAAGGGCCCGGGCTCGATGAGCAGTTCTTC; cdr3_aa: CASSLEGPGLDEQFF
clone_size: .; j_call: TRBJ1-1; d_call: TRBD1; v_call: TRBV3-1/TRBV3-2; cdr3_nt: TGTGCCAGCACCCTTCCCGGACAGGGTATCACTGAAGCTTTCTTT; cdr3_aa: CASTLPGQGITEAFF
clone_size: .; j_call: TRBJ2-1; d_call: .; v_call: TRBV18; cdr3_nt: TGTGCCAGCTCACCTCGGTCCTCAAATTTTTACAATGAGCAGTTCTTC; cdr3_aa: CASSPRSSNFYNEQFF
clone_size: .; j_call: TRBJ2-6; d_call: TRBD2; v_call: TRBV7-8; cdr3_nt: TGTGCCAGCAGCAAAGCGGCGGGAGGGCCTCCTGGGGCCAACGTCCTGACTTTC; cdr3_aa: CASSKAAGGPPGANVLTF
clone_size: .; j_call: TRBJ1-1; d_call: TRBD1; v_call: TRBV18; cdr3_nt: TGTGCCAGCTCGGGACAGGTACTGAACACTGAAGCTTTCTTT; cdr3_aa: CASSGQVLNTEAFF
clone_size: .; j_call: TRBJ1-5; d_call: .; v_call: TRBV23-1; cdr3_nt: TGCGCCAGCAGTCCCGGGTGGAATCAGCCCCAGCATTTT; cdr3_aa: CASSPGWNQPQHF
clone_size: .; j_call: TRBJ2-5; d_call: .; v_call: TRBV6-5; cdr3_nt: TGTGCCAGCAGATTGTATGACAGAGTACAAGAGACCCAGTACTTC; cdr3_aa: CASRLYDRVQETQYF
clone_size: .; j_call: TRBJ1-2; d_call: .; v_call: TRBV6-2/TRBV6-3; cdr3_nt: TGTGCCAGCAGCCTCCTCGCGCAAGCGGGCTACACCTTC; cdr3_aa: CASSLLAQAGYTF
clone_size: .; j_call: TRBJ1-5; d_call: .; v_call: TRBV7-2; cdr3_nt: TGTGCCAGCAGGGGGAGTTATAGCAATCAGCCCCAGCATTTT; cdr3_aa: CASRGSYSNQPQHF
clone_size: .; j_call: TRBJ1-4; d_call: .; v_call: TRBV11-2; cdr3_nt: TGTGCCAGCAGCTTTCGAGTTGCCCAAGGTGAAAAACTGTTTTTT; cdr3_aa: CASSFRVAQGEKLFF
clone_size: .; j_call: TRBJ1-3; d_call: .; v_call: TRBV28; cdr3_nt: TGTGCCAGCAGACAGGGTGCTGGAAACACCATATATTTT; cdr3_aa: CASRQGAGNTIYF
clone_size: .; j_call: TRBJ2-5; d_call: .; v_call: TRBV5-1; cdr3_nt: TGCGCCAGCAGCTTGGTGTTCCGGGGTGGCTTAGAGGAGACCCAGTACTTC; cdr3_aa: CASSLVFRGGLEETQYF
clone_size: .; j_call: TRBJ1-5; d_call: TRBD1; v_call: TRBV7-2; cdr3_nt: TGTGCCAGCAGCTTGGGACAGGGGTCTCAGCCCCAGCATTTT; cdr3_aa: CASSLGQGSQPQHF
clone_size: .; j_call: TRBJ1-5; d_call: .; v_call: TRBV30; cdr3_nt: TGTGCCTGGAGTGCAAACCCCCGTTATCAGCCCCAGCATTTT; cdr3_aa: CAWSANPRYQPQHF
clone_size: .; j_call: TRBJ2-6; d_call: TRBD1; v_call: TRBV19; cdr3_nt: TGTGCCAGTGGGGACAGAAGCTCTGGGGCCAACGTCCTGACTTTC; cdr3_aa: CASGDRSSGANVLTF
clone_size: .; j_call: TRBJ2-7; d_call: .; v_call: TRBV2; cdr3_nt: TGTGCCAGCAGTAATACAGGGAAGTGGGAGCAGTACTTC; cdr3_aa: CASSNTGKWEQYF
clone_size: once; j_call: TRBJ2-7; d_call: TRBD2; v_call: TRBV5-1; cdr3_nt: TGCGCCAGCAGCTTGGTACTAGCGGGAACGTACGAGCAGTACTTC; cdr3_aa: CASSLVLAGTYEQYF